Following are 27 T cell receptor beta chains from one sample sequenced in a study of blood T cell repertoires in COVID-19. Libraries were prepared by immunoSEQ multiplex PCR; TCRdb keeps only in-frame clonotypes and omits some of them. The table has over 200,000 clones, approximately 84% seen once. The sample taken for sequencing was peripheral blood. All receptors come from a woman of 80 years or more with acute or convalescent COVID-19.

This clone was seen only once. The gene calls are TRBV4-1 and TRBJ2-3; 15 nucleotides agree with TRBD2. The CDR3 consists of 16 residues. With 0 bases clipped from V and 9 bases from J, the junction kept 4 bases outside the gene matches. CDR1 and CDR2 from the germline V gene are MGHRA and YSYEKL. CDR3 loop: CASSQDGLAGGNTQYF. In DNA, the CDR3 is TGCGCCAGCAGCCAAGACGGACTAGCGGGGGGGAACACGCAGTATTTT.

This clone was seen once. V usage is TRBV5-1 and J usage is TRBJ1-2; D gene unclear. Germline V lookup: CDR1 SGHRS, CDR2 YFSETQ. The CDR3 length is 13 residues. V lost 2 bases to trimming and J lost 6 bases, with 11 bases between them. The CDR3 region has the DNA TGCGCCAGCAGCTTAACACAAGATCATGGCTACACCTTC. Translated: CASSLTQDHGYTF. Drawing the rest from reference TRBV5-1 and TRBJ1-2, the complete variable domain is KAGVTQTPRYLIKTRGQQVTLSCSPISGHRSVSWYQQTPGQGLQFLFEYFSETQRNKGNFPGRFSGRQFSNSRSEMNVSTLELGDSALYLCASSLTQDHGYTFGSGTRLTVV.

This clone has only a few counts. CDR3 sequence (DNA): TGTGCCAGCAGTTACCCGGGACAGGGGGAGGAAAAACTGTTTTTT. Its translation is CASSYPGQGEEKLFF. The genes are TRBV6-6 and TRBJ1-4; the match to TRBD1 covers 11 bases. J lost 8 bases, V lost 2 bases, and 4 bases had no gene match. The CDR3 sequence is 15 residues long. Germline loops: CDR1 MNHNY, CDR2 SVGAGI (reference sequence).

This clone was seen just once. V usage is TRBV12-3 or TRBV12-4 and J usage is TRBJ1-5, with D hard to call. This CDR3 has 13 residues. V was pared by 5 bases and J by 8 bases, with 13 bases between. The CDR3 DNA is TGTGCCAGCAGTCCCCGCGGGCAAGAGCCCCAGCATTTT. Translation: CASSPRGQEPQHF.

Written as DNA, the CDR3 is TGTGCCACCAGCAGAGACAGGAATCCTCAGTACTTC. Its protein product is CATSRDRNPQYF. The chain has TRBV15 and TRBJ2-7, with D hard to call. Trimming removed 0 bases from V and 10 bases from J, with 10 bases in between. The CDR3 sequence is 12 residues long. Germline V gives CDR1 LNHNV, CDR2 YYDKDF (reference sequence).

This clone was observed a few times. The chain has TRBV5-4 and TRBJ2-1, with TRBD2 matching 11 bases. The CDR3 totals 17 residues. Per germline, CDR1 SGHNT and CDR2 YYREEE (reference sequence). Trimming cost V 3 bases and J 6 bases; bases outside gene matches: 11. The CDR3: CASSSRQVAGGGNEQFF. For the CDR3, the DNA is TGTGCCAGCAGCTCTAGACAAGTAGCGGGAGGGGGCAATGAGCAGTTCTTC.

As DNA, the CDR3 is TGTGCCAGCAGTGGGGGAGTCCGACAGGGTGGGTACAATGAGCAGTTCTTC. Residues: CASSGGVRQGGYNEQFF. The chain has TRBV6-1 and TRBJ2-1, with TRBD1 matching over 7 bases. CDR1 MNHNS and CDR2 SASEGT come from the germline V gene. Losses at the gene ends were 4 bases for V and 4 bases for J; bases not matched to a gene: 13. CDR3 length: 17 amino acids.

The chain is built from TRBV25-1 and TRBJ1-6; D remains unclear. The germline V gene has CDR1 MGHDK and CDR2 SYGVNS. The germline V and J ends were trimmed by 1 base and 10 bases, with 14 bases remaining between them. CDR3 length: 15 amino acids. The CDR3 loop reads CASSEWGGRGSPLHF. CDR3 DNA sequence: TGTGCCAGCAGTGAATGGGGAGGGAGAGGATCACCCCTCCACTTT.

The J gene is TRBJ1-6, the V gene TRBV21-1; the D call in the table, TRBD1, was not verified against the DNA. TRBV21-1 is a documented pseudogene. This CDR3 has 15 amino acids. Here the CDR3 reads CAMIMGTAHNSPLHF. DNA for the CDR3: TGTGCCATGATCATGGGGACAGCCCATAATTCACCCCTCCACTTT.

This clone occurred once. The V call is TRBV25-1, the J call TRBJ2-2; D is undetermined. Germline CDR1 is MGHDK and CDR2 is SYGVNS. The CDR3 totals 13 residues. V was clipped by 6 bases and J by 5 bases, with 10 bases between them. CDR3 region: CASSPSGTGELFF. The CDR3 DNA is TGTGCCAGCAGCCCATCCGGGACCGGGGAGCTGTTTTTT.

The rearrangement links TRBV6-5 to TRBJ2-5, with D maybe TRBD2 (6 bases). This CDR3 contains 15 residues. V was cut by 11 bases and J by 5 bases, with 24 bases left in between. CDR1 and CDR2 from the germline V gene are MNHEY and SVGAGI. The CDR3 nucleotides are TGTGCCGGTCGGGGAGGAGCCCCCCTGATTGAGACCCAGTACTTC. Translating it yields CAGRGGAPLIETQYF.

The chain carries TRBV19 and TRBJ1-5, with TRBD1 identical over 10 bases. CDR1 LNHDA and CDR2 SQIVND come from the germline V gene (reference sequence). The ends lost 5 bases at V and 6 bases at J; junction bases unmatched: 4. This CDR3 region has 14 residues. In DNA form, the CDR3 reads TGTGCCAGTAGTGGCCGGGACAGGGGTCAGCCCCAGCATTTT. It translates to CASSGRDRGQPQHF.

V usage is TRBV2 and J usage is TRBJ1-5; TRBD1 agrees at 7 bases. Germline CDR1 and CDR2: SNHLY and FYNNEI. The CDR3 covers 15 residues. The ends lost 1 base at V and 2 bases at J; junction bases unmatched: 2. The CDR3 is CASSEEGAGNQPQHF. The CDR3 nucleotides read TGTGCCAGCAGTGAAGAGGGGGCTGGCAATCAGCCCCAGCATTTT.

The chain couples TRBV12-3 or TRBV12-4 to TRBJ1-2; 8 bases agree with TRBD1. This CDR3 comprises 13 residues. The trim removed 6 bases at V and 3 bases at J, leaving 3 bases unmatched. CDR3 amino acids: CASSVDRDYGYTF. The CDR3 DNA reads as TGTGCCAGCAGCGTGGACAGGGACTATGGCTACACCTTC.

CDR3 protein: CASSPPGGRYEQYF. The CDR3 DNA follows: TGTGCCAGCAGTCCCCCGGGAGGGCGCTACGAGCAGTACTTC. The V gene is TRBV6-5, the J gene TRBJ2-7; TRBD2 aligns across 8 bases. The J segment lost 3 bases and the V segment lost 5 bases, leaving 6 bases of the junction unmatched. The germline CDR1 and CDR2 sequences are MNHEY and SVGAGI. This CDR3 has 14 amino acids.

The chain has TRBV6-6 and TRBJ2-1, with 9 bases matching TRBD2. V was clipped by 6 bases and J by 7 bases; unmatched bases: 10. There are 15 residues in the CDR3. Germline CDR1 MNHNY, CDR2 SVGAGI (reference sequence). This CDR3 is CASRKELAGGNEQFF. The CDR3 bases are TGTGCCAGCAGAAAGGAACTAGCGGGCGGGAATGAGCAGTTCTTC.

The chain recombines TRBV7-2 with TRBJ2-1; D is perhaps TRBD1 (6 bases). Germline CDR1 SGHTA, CDR2 FQGNSA. The CDR3 is 14 amino acids. The V end was cut by 0 bases, the J end by 8 bases, with 11 bases between. In DNA form, the CDR3 reads TGTGCCAGCAGCTTAGCCTCACAGGGCCATGAGCAGTTCTTC. It translates to CASSLASQGHEQFF.

This clone has just one count. The chain couples TRBV25-1 to TRBJ1-4; no reliable D call. The V and J ends lost 3 bases and 3 bases respectively, with 14 bases between them. The CDR3 runs to 16 residues. CDR1 and CDR2 from the germline V gene are MGHDK and SYGVNS. This CDR3 reads CASSDLSGRANEKLFF. The CDR3 nucleotides read TGTGCCAGCAGTGACCTCTCGGGTCGGGCTAATGAAAAACTGTTTTTT.

The rearrangement links TRBV6-5 to TRBJ2-7, with 11 bases identical to TRBD2. The CDR3 is 16 amino acids. Trimming cost V 0 bases and J 2 bases; bases outside gene matches: 3. Germline-derived CDR1 and CDR2 are MNHEY and SVGAGI. The CDR3 here is CASSYSGTSGPYEQYF. The DNA for the CDR3 is TGTGCCAGCAGTTACTCTGGGACTAGCGGCCCCTACGAGCAGTACTTC.

The chain uses TRBV2 and TRBJ2-2, with TRBD1 as a possible D gene (5 bases). Germline V gene data show CDR1 as SNHLY and CDR2 as FYNNEI. This CDR3 region has 12 residues. Here the CDR3 DNA reads TGTTGGGTGACAGCGAACACCGGGGAGCTGTTTTTT. As protein: CWVTANTGELFF.

The rearrangement joins TRBV9 to TRBJ2-7; tentative D call: TRBD1 (6 bases). The CDR3 is 14 amino acids. Germline V gene lookup returns CDR1 SGDLS and CDR2 YYNGEE. Trimming removed 3 bases from V and 1 base from J, with 11 bases in between. The CDR3 coding sequence is TGTGCCAGCAGCGACCCGACAGGATCCTACGAGCAGTACTTC. Protein product: CASSDPTGSYEQYF.

The genes are TRBV3-1 (or the pseudogene TRBV3-2) and TRBJ2-1; 10 bases are a match to TRBD2. The trim removed 4 bases at V and 5 bases at J, leaving 8 bases unmatched. The CDR3 runs 16 residues. The germline gives CDR1 LGHDT, CDR2 YNNKEL (reference sequence). The CDR3 nucleotides are TGTGCCAGCAGCCTCCCACTAGCGGGAACCAACAATGAGCAGTTCTTC. As protein: CASSLPLAGTNNEQFF.

The rearrangement links TRBV5-6 to TRBJ1-1, with 8 bases matching TRBD1. V dropped 3 bases and J dropped 4; count of bases not matched to a gene: 8. The CDR3 contains 15 residues. Germline CDR1 is SGHDT and CDR2 is YYEEEE. CDR3 nucleotide sequence: TGTGCCAGCAGCTCAGGACAGGGCTTCGCCACTGAAGCTTTCTTT. Its translation: CASSSGQGFATEAFF.

The chain combines TRBV19 with TRBJ2-1; 7 nucleotides agree with TRBD2. The CDR3 loop spans 15 amino acids. The V segment lost 4 bases and the J segment 1 base; nucleotides outside the gene matches: 4. Germline-derived CDR1 and CDR2 are LNHDA and SQIVND (reference sequence). The CDR3 region has the DNA TGTGCCAGTAGTACCGCTAGCGGTTCCTACAATGAGCAGTTCTTC. Amino acid sequence: CASSTASGSYNEQFF.

The CDR3 sequence: CASSRWGQDTDTQYF. DNA of the CDR3: TGTGCCAGCAGCCGTTGGGGACAGGACACAGATACGCAGTATTTT. The chain combines TRBV3-1 (or the pseudogene TRBV3-2) with TRBJ2-3, with 8 bases aligning to TRBD1. CDR1 and CDR2 (germline): LGHDT, YNNKEL (reference sequence). CDR3 size: 15 residues. V was clipped by 4 bases and J by 2 bases; unmatched bases: 5.

This rearrangement joins TRBV19 to TRBJ2-2, with TRBD2 matching 8 bases. CDR1 and CDR2 from the germline V gene are LNHDA and SQIVND (reference sequence). Losses at the gene ends were 3 bases for V and 1 base for J; bases not matched to a gene: 4. This CDR3 region has 16 residues. The CDR3 loop reads CASSILAGVNTGELFF. The CDR3 DNA reads as TGTGCCAGTAGTATCCTAGCGGGTGTGAACACCGGGGAGCTGTTTTTT.

V and J are TRBV5-1 and TRBJ1-1; D call uncertain. V was clipped by 0 bases and J by 7 bases, with 10 bases between them. CDR1 and CDR2 (germline): SGHRS, YFSETQ. This CDR3 region has 13 residues. CDR3 sequence: CASSLDSVNEAFF. The CDR3 DNA is TGCGCCAGCAGCTTGGACAGTGTAAATGAAGCTTTCTTT. Based on the CDR3 plus reference TRBV5-1 and TRBJ1-1, the full variable domain is KAGVTQTPRYLIKTRGQQVTLSCSPISGHRSVSWYQQTPGQGLQFLFEYFSETQRNKGNFPGRFSGRQFSNSRSEMNVSTLELGDSALYLCASSLDSVNEAFFGQGTRLTVV.